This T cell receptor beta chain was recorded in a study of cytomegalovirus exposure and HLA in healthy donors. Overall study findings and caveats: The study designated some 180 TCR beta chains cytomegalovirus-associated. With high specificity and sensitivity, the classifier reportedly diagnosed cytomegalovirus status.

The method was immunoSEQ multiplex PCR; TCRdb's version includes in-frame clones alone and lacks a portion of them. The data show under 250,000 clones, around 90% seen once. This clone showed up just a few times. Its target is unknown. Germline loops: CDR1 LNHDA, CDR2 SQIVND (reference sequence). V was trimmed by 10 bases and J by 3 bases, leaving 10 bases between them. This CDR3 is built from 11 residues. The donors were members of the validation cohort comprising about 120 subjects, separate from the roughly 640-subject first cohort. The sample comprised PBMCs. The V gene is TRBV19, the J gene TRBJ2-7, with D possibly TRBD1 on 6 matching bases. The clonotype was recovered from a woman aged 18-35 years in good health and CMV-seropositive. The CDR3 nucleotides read TGTGCCACCCTGGACAGCTACGAGCAGTACTTC. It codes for CATLDSYEQYF.